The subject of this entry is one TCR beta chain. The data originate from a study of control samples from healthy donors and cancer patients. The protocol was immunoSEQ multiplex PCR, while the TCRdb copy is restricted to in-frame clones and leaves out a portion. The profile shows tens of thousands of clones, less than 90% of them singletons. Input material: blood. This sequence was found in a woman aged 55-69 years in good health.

The CDR3 DNA reads TGTGCCAGCAGCAGCCCCGGGACGAAGCAGTATTTT. It is translated as CASSSPGTKQYF. The chain is built from TRBV7-3 and TRBJ2-3, with D perhaps TRBD1 or TRBD2 (5 bases each). CDR1 and CDR2 from the germline V gene are SGHTA and FQGTGA. The CDR3 spans 12 residues. Trimming removed 5 bases at V and 11 bases at J, with 14 bases between.